One TCR beta chain is described in this entry. This sample is part of a study of T cell changes during pregnancy in multiple sclerosis. Germline V gene sequence: CDR1 SGHTA, CDR2 FQGNSA. The CDR3 loop spans 16 amino acids. The ends lost 5 bases at V and 1 base at J; junction bases unmatched: 6. Repertoires were generated with immunoSEQ multiplex PCR, while TCRdb's copy carries only in-frame clones and drops some. The sample carries around 100,000 clones, 80% to 95% recorded once. The receptor's source is a female donor with multiple sclerosis, enrolled in a pregnancy study. This chain joins TRBV7-2 and TRBJ2-4; 9 bases are a match to TRBD1. This specimen was peripheral blood, taken in the third trimester of pregnancy. The CDR3 region has the DNA TGTGCCAGCAGCACACAGGGGGCGCGGGCCAAAAACATTCAGTACTTC. It specifies CASSTQGARAKNIQYF.